One and the same sample provided the 9 T cell receptor beta chains below, sequenced in a study of control samples from healthy donors and cancer patients (TCRdb year 2020). Receptors were amplified or captured by the immunoSEQ multiplex PCR assay. The clones in this table, taken by TCRdb from immuneACCESS, are in-frame only. Not every clone is retained; where verified, under half of the shortfall comes from an unresolved V gene, and the cause of the rest is unknown. The sample records about 89,000 clones, approximately 86% of which are singletons. Around 21% of the sample comes from the top ten. Sequencing input: blood. These receptors were collected from a man younger than 45 in good health.

The gene calls are TRBV21-1 and TRBJ1-2; TRBD1 is the table's D call, not checked against the DNA. TRBV21-1 is a pseudogene segment. This CDR3 region has 12 residues. CDR3 in DNA: TGTGCCAGCAGGGGGACAGGGAAAGGCTACACCTTC. Translation: CASRGTGKGYTF.

The chain employs TRBV18 and TRBJ1-1; 7 nucleotides agree with TRBD1. CDR1 is KGHSH, CDR2 LQKENI, per germline. The CDR3 is 16 amino acids. J was trimmed by 0 bases and V by 1 base; bases with no gene match: 5. The CDR3 here is CASSPRDSFLNTEAFF. CDR3 sequence (DNA): TGTGCCAGCTCACCACGGGACAGTTTCCTGAACACTGAAGCTTTCTTT.

The chain recombines TRBV12-5 with TRBJ2-1; 8 nucleotides match TRBD1. J was trimmed by 7 bases and V by 1 base; bases with no gene match: 3. CDR3 length equals 14 residues. Germline CDR1 LGHNT, CDR2 FRNRAP. The CDR3 sequence is CASGLGQGRNEQFF. The DNA of the CDR3 is TGTGCTAGTGGTTTGGGACAGGGGCGGAATGAGCAGTTCTTC.

Concerning this clone: The sample contains more than one DNA sequence encoding this CDR3. This chain connects TRBV10-3 to TRBJ1-5, with a possible D match to TRBD1 (5 bases). Deletions cut 0 bases from V and 4 bases from J, with 13 bases between. The CDR3 loop spans 16 amino acids. From germline, CDR1 is ENHRY and CDR2 SYGVKD. The CDR3 region has the DNA TGTGCCATCAGTGAGTCGGGGGTGGGAAGTAATCAGCCCCAGCATTTT. Translated, it gives CAISESGVGSNQPQHF.

The sample holds a few counts of this clone. The genes are TRBV5-6 and TRBJ1-3; D perhaps matches TRBD1 (5 bases). The CDR3 loop spans 14 amino acids. Between the trimmed V and J ends, which lost 2 bases and 2 bases, there was a span of 8 bases. Germline CDR1 and CDR2: SGHDT and YYEEEE. CDR3 nucleotides: TGTGCCAGCAGCTTTGAGGGGACTGGAAACACCATATATTTT. Amino acid sequence: CASSFEGTGNTIYF.

The chain links TRBV24-1 to TRBJ2-2, with a tentative D call TRBD2 (6 bases). Germline V gives CDR1 KGHDR, CDR2 SFDVKD. Trimming left V 2 bases short and J 1 base short, with 10 bases between. CDR3 size: 16 residues. CDR3 coding DNA: TGTGCCACCAGTGATTCCGGGGGATGGAACACCGGGGAGCTGTTTTTT. Protein sequence: CATSDSGGWNTGELFF.

The CDR3 DNA sequence: TGTGCTAGTGGTCCGGGCCGACAGGGGCTGGGACAGCCCCAGCATTTT. Translating it yields CASGPGRQGLGQPQHF. The V gene is TRBV12-5, the J gene TRBJ1-5; TRBD1 matches at 8 bases. Germline V gives CDR1 LGHNT, CDR2 FRNRAP. The CDR3 length is 16 residues. Trimming at V came to 5 bases and at J to 7 bases, leaving 13 bases not matched to a gene.

J is TRBJ1-1 and V is TRBV5-6, with 11 bases identical to TRBD1. The CDR3 spans 19 residues. CDR1 is SGHDT and CDR2 is YYEEEE in the germline V gene. V gave up 0 bases and J gave up 3 bases; unmatched junction bases: 13. In nucleotides, the CDR3 is TGTGCCAGCAGCTTGGCCGTATTGGGGACAGGGGGACCAGACACTGAAGCTTTCTTT. As protein: CASSLAVLGTGGPDTEAFF.

The chain joins TRBV3-1 (or the pseudogene TRBV3-2) to TRBJ2-7, with D perhaps assigned TRBD1 or TRBD2 (5 bases each). Germline lookup yields CDR1 LGHDT and CDR2 YNNKEL (reference sequence). V was pared by 4 bases and J by 12 bases, with 25 bases between. The CDR3 extends over 15 amino acids. The CDR3 DNA reads TGTGCCAGCAGCCCTCAGAGCAGTCCCCCGGGGACGGTGTACTTC. This gives the protein CASSPQSSPPGTVYF.